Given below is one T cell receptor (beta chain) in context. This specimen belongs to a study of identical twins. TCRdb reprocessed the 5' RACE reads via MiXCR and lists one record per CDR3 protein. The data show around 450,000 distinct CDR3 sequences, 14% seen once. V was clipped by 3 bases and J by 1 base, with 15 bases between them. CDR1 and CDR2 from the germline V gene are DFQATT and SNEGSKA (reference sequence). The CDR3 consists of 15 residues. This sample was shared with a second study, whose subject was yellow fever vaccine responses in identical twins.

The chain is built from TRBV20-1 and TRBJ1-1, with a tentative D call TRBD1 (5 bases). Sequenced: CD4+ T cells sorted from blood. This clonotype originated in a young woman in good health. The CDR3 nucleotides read TGCAGTGCTAGGGGACGGACATCGAAGAACACTGAAGCTTTCTTT. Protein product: CSARGRTSKNTEAFF.